The 20 T cell receptor beta chains reported below all come from one sample, sequenced in a study of blood T cell repertoires in COVID-19. The table came from immunoSEQ multiplex PCR; TCRdb's copy has only in-frame clones and leaves some out. The sample consists of about 73,000 clones, roughly 80% of them appearing once. Specimen: peripheral blood. These TCRs come from a man between 65 and 85 years old with COVID-19, enrolled during active disease.

This sequence joins TRBV6-5 and TRBJ1-1; D remains ambiguous. From germline, CDR1 is MNHEY and CDR2 SVGAGI. This CDR3 is 13 amino acids long. V gave up 6 bases and J gave up 2 bases, with 10 bases separating them. The CDR3 region is CASSLNLNTEAFF. CDR3 nucleotide sequence: TGTGCCAGCAGCCTGAACCTAAACACTGAAGCTTTCTTT.

The V call is TRBV3-1 (or the pseudogene TRBV3-2), the J call TRBJ2-4, with 8 nucleotides matching TRBD1. Germline V CDR1 and CDR2: LGHDT, YNNKEL (reference sequence). The CDR3 spans 19 residues. J was trimmed by 2 bases and V by 0 bases; bases with no gene match: 12. CDR3 bases: TGTGCCAGCAGCCAAGATTATGGGACAGGTTCGGGGACCAAAAACATTCAGTACTTC. It is translated as CASSQDYGTGSGTKNIQYF.

This chain joins TRBV4-3 and TRBJ2-7, with D uncertain. Germline V lookup: CDR1 LGHNA, CDR2 YSLEER. The V end was cut by 0 bases, the J end by 0 bases, with 15 bases between. The CDR3 loop spans 17 amino acids. CDR3 region: CASSQDWKRLGSYEQYF. CDR3 in DNA: TGCGCCAGCAGCCAAGATTGGAAGAGGCTCGGCTCCTACGAGCAGTACTTC.

The rearrangement links TRBV6-2 or TRBV6-3 to TRBJ2-1, with 8 bases fitting TRBD2. V lost 6 bases and J lost 8; bases outside the gene matches: 6. The germline V gene has CDR1 MNHEY and CDR2 SVGEGT. The CDR3 has 13 residues. CDR3 region: CASSRPSGHEQFF. Here the CDR3 DNA reads TGTGCCAGCAGCCGCCCTAGCGGGCATGAGCAGTTCTTC.

The chain is built from TRBV30 and TRBJ2-1; 10 positions agree with TRBD2. The CDR3 is 15 amino acids. After removal of 0 bases from V and 8 bases from J, the junction contained 7 bases not matched to a gene. Germline assignment: CDR1 GTSNPN and CDR2 SVGIG (reference sequence). Written as DNA, the CDR3 is TGTGCCTGGAGTGTAGCGGGAGGGCCCGTCCATGAGCAGTTCTTC. Translated, it gives CAWSVAGGPVHEQFF.

V gene TRBV27 combines with J gene TRBJ1-5; D might be TRBD1 (5 bases). V was clipped by 8 bases and J by 0 bases, with 14 bases between them. CDR1 and CDR2 from the germline V gene are MNHEY and SMNVEV (reference sequence). The CDR3 consists of 15 residues. In DNA form, the CDR3 reads TGTGCCAGCTCCCAGGGATCCTCTAGCAATCAGCCCCAGCATTTT. Translation gives CASSQGSSSNQPQHF.

This clone was counted a few times. The J gene is TRBJ2-7, the V gene TRBV6-2 or TRBV6-3; D may be TRBD1 (6 bases). Trimming removed 7 bases from V and 2 bases from J, with 18 bases in between. The CDR3 loop spans 15 amino acids. CDR1 and CDR2 (germline): MNHEY, SVGEGT. This CDR3 reads CASTPGQRSPYEQYF. The CDR3 DNA sequence: TGTGCCAGCACCCCGGGACAACGTAGCCCCTACGAGCAGTACTTC.

The chain carries TRBV27 and TRBJ1-5; possibly TRBD1 for D (6 bases). The CDR3 is 15 residues long. V shed 5 bases and J shed 3 bases, with 14 bases lying between them. Germline assignment: CDR1 MNHEY and CDR2 SMNVEV (reference sequence). CDR3 sequence reads: CASSPGVIFNQPQHF. Here the CDR3 DNA reads TGTGCCAGCAGTCCAGGGGTCATTTTCAATCAGCCCCAGCATTTT.

The count of this clone is one. This chain links TRBV9 with TRBJ2-1; D is ambiguous. V lost 1 base to trimming and J lost 6 bases, with 11 bases between them. The CDR3 consists of 14 residues. In germline, CDR1 is SGDLS, CDR2 YYNGEE. The CDR3 DNA follows: TGTGCCAGCAGCGTAAGTGACTCGGGCAATGAGCAGTTCTTC. Translation: CASSVSDSGNEQFF.

This clone was counted a few times. The chain recombines TRBV5-1 with TRBJ1-2; TRBD1 matches at 8 bases. V shed 0 bases, J shed 2 bases, and the junction held 6 bases outside the gene matches. From germline, CDR1 is SGHRS and CDR2 YFSETQ. The CDR3 consists of 16 residues. Here the CDR3 reads CASSLGENRGNYGYTF. The CDR3 DNA reads TGCGCCAGCAGCTTGGGAGAAAACAGGGGGAACTATGGCTACACCTTC. The full variable domain, rest sourced from reference TRBV5-1 and TRBJ1-2, is KAGVTQTPRYLIKTRGQQVTLSCSPISGHRSVSWYQQTPGQGLQFLFEYFSETQRNKGNFPGRFSGRQFSNSRSEMNVSTLELGDSALYLCASSLGENRGNYGYTFGSGTRLTVV.

V gene TRBV12-3 or TRBV12-4 combines with J gene TRBJ1-1; D may be TRBD1 (5 bases). The CDR3 length is 13 residues. V lost 6 bases and J 6 bases, leaving 14 bases between the germline ends. CDR3 region: CASRVQGLAEAFF. In DNA, the CDR3 is TGTGCCAGCAGAGTCCAGGGTTTAGCTGAAGCTTTCTTT.

The V call is TRBV30, the J call TRBJ1-5; 7 nucleotides align to TRBD1. The CDR3 is 12 residues long. V was clipped by 4 bases and J by 7 bases; unmatched bases: 4. From germline, CDR1 is GTSNPN and CDR2 SVGIG (reference sequence). DNA of the CDR3: TGTGCCTGGAACAGGGGCGGCCAGCCCCAGCATTTT. This sequence encodes CAWNRGGQPQHF.

This chain uses TRBV27 with TRBJ2-1, with 7 bases identical to TRBD2. The V segment lost 5 bases and the J segment 1 base; nucleotides outside the gene matches: 14. CDR1 is MNHEY and CDR2 is SMNVEV in the germline V gene (reference sequence). CDR3 size: 18 residues. CDR3 loop: CASSDLGGSFGSYNEQFF. As DNA, the CDR3 is TGTGCCAGCAGTGACTTAGGCGGGAGTTTTGGGTCCTACAATGAGCAGTTCTTC.

The chain combines TRBV28 with TRBJ2-7; the D gene is possibly TRBD2 (7 bases). This CDR3 comprises 11 residues. The germline V gene has CDR1 MDHEN and CDR2 SYDVKM. The germline V and J ends were trimmed by 7 bases and 5 bases, with 9 bases remaining between them. CDR3 region: CASIGGHEQYF. As DNA, the CDR3 is TGTGCCAGCATCGGGGGGCACGAGCAGTACTTC.

The chain recombines TRBV7-2 with TRBJ2-7; the match to TRBD2 covers 10 bases. V shed 4 bases, J shed 3 bases, and the junction held 9 bases outside the gene matches. Germline values: CDR1 SGHTA, CDR2 FQGNSA. This CDR3 comprises 16 residues. CDR3 sequence reads: CASSSQRTSGLYEQYF. CDR3 DNA: TGTGCCAGCAGCTCCCAGAGGACTAGCGGACTCTACGAGCAGTACTTC.

Of note for this clone: Other DNA sequences of this sample code for an identical CDR3. The chain employs TRBV10-3 and TRBJ1-1, with a weak D call TRBD1 (5 bases). V dropped 0 bases and J dropped 1 base, with 6 bases sitting between them. In germline, CDR1 is ENHRY, CDR2 SYGVKD. The length of the CDR3 is 14 residues. The DNA of the CDR3 is TGTGCCATCAGTGAGTCAACAGGGAACACTGAAGCTTTCTTT. Protein sequence: CAISESTGNTEAFF.

This clone was picked up one time. This rearrangement joins TRBV24-1 to TRBJ2-2, with TRBD1 matching 8 bases. This CDR3 spans 14 amino acids. The germline V gene encodes CDR1 KGHDR and CDR2 SFDVKD. With 7 bases clipped from V and 1 base from J, the junction kept 1 base outside the gene matches. The CDR3, as DNA: TGTGCCACCAGGGGGACAGGGAACACCGGGGAGCTGTTTTTT. Its protein product is CATRGTGNTGELFF.

This clone turned up a few times. This chain connects TRBV27 to TRBJ2-2, with 12 bases identical to TRBD2. From germline, CDR1 is MNHEY and CDR2 SMNVEV (reference sequence). J was trimmed by 5 bases and V by 3 bases; bases with no gene match: 7. The CDR3 length is 17 residues. CDR3 residues: CASSFRLAGEGTGELFF. The DNA for the CDR3 is TGTGCCAGCAGTTTCCGACTAGCGGGAGAGGGGACCGGGGAGCTGTTTTTT.

This clone was recorded a few times. The chain is built from TRBV6-5 and TRBJ2-7; 9 bases fit TRBD2. Germline values: CDR1 MNHEY, CDR2 SVGAGI. This CDR3 is 13 amino acids long. Trimming removed 7 bases from V and 5 bases from J; junction bases left unmatched: 6. The CDR3 nucleotides are TGTGCCAGCATCGGTAGCGGGAGTGACGAGCAGTACTTC. It translates to CASIGSGSDEQYF.

This clone has only one observation. V gene TRBV28 combines with J gene TRBJ1-5; 10 bases align to TRBD1. CDR3 length equals 16 residues. Per the germline V gene, CDR1 is MDHEN and CDR2 is SYDVKM. V shed 3 bases, J shed 8 bases, and the junction held 10 bases outside the gene matches. CDR3: CASSFKTGGAGKPQHF. For the CDR3, the DNA is TGTGCCAGCAGTTTTAAGACAGGGGGCGCCGGAAAGCCCCAGCATTTT.